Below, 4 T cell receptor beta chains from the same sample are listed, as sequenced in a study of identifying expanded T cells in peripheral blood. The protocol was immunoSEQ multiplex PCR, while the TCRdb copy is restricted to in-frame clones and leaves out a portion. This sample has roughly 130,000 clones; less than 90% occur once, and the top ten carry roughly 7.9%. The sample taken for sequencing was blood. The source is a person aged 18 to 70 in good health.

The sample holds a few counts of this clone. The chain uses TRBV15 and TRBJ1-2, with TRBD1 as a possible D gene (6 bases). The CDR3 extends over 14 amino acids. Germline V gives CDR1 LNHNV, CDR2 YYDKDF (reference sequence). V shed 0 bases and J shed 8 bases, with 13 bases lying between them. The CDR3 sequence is CATSRERTGTGYTF. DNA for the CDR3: TGTGCCACCAGCAGAGAGCGGACCGGGACAGGCTACACCTTC. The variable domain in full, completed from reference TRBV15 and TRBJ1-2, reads DAMVIQNPRYQVTQFGKPVTLSCSQTLNHNVMYWYQQKSSQAPKLLFHYYDKDFNNEADTPDNFQSRRPNTSFCFLDIRSPGLGDTAMYLCATSRERTGTGYTFGSGTRLTVV.

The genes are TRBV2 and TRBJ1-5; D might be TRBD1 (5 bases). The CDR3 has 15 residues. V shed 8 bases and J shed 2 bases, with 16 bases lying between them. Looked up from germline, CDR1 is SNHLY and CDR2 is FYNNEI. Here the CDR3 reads CASGAERGGNQPQHF. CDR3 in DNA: TGTGCCAGCGGGGCAGAAAGGGGCGGCAATCAGCCCCAGCATTTT. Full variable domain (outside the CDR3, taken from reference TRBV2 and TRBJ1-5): EPEVTQTPSHQVTQMGQEVILRCVPISNHLYFYWYRQILGQKVEFLVSFYNNEISEKSEIFDDQFSVERPDGSNFTLKIRSTKLEDSAMYFCASGAERGGNQPQHFGDGTRLSIL.

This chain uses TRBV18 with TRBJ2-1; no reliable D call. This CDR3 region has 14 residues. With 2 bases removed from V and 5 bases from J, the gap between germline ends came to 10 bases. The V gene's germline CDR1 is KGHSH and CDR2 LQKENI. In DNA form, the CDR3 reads TGTGCCAGCTCACCAGATTCTCCGAACAATGAGCAGTTCTTC. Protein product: CASSPDSPNNEQFF.

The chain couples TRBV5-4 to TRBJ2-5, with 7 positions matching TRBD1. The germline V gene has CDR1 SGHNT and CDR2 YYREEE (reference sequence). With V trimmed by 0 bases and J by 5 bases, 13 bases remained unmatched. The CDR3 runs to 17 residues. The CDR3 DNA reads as TGTGCCAGCAGCTTGGAAGAGGAGACAGGGAATTGGGAGACCCAGTACTTC. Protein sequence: CASSLEEETGNWETQYF.